This T cell receptor beta chain is from a study of CD8+ T cells in alopecia areata. The study's findings and limits: Among the cells sequenced in scalp samples are also the resident alphabeta T cells of normal skin.

Trimming stripped 3 bases from V and 2 bases from J, with 8 bases between. CDR1 is MDHEN and CDR2 is SYDVKM in the germline V gene. The length of the CDR3 is 14 residues. To note about this clone: Its antigen is currently unknown.

Sequencing relied on a cDNA template that was reverse transcribed from extracted RNA. Only in-frame clones appear in the TCRdb table, and some are missing; sequencing was by immunoSEQ multiplex PCR. The sample includes roughly 120,000 clones, around two fifths of them seen just once. Sequencing was done on a sample of CD4+ T cells sorted from blood. The chain recombines TRBV28 with TRBJ1-5, with D unclear. This TCR was sampled from a human donor with alopecia areata. CDR3 sequence (DNA): TGTGCCAGCAGTTTGTTACTTGGCAATCAGCCCCAGCATTTT. Translating it yields CASSLLLGNQPQHF.